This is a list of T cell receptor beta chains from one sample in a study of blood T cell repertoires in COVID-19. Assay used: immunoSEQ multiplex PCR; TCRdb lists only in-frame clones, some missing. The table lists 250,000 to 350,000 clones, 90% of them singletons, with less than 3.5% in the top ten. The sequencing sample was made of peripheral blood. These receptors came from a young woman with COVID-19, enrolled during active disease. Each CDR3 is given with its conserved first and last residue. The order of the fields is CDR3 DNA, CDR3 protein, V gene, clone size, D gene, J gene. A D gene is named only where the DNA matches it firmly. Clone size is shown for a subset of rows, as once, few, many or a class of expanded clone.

TGTGCCAGTAGCTGGACTGGCAATGAGCAGTTCTTC	CASSWTGNEQFF	TRBV19	.	.	TRBJ2-1
TGTGCCAGCAGCCTGACCGGGACAGCCAACTACGAGCAGTACTTC	CASSLTGTANYEQYF	TRBV7-8	once	TRBD1	TRBJ2-7
TGTGCCACCAGTGACTTGGGACTAGCGGGAAACAATGAGCAGTTCTTC	CATSDLGLAGNNEQFF	TRBV24-1	few	TRBD2	TRBJ2-1
TGTGCCAGCAGCCCCCGCCTCACAGGGGTCGCCACTGAAGCTTTCTTT	CASSPRLTGVATEAFF	TRBV5-5	once	TRBD1	TRBJ1-1
TGTGCCGTTGGACAGGGTATCAACGAGCAGTACTTC	CAVGQGINEQYF	TRBV10-3	.	TRBD1	TRBJ2-7
TGCGCCAGCAGCCAAGATCGCGCAGGGGGCGGGCCTGAAGCTTTCTTT	CASSQDRAGGGPEAFF	TRBV4-1	.	TRBD1	TRBJ1-1
TGTGCCAGCAGCTTACAACAGGGTGGTGATGGCTACACCTTC	CASSLQQGGDGYTF	TRBV7-8	.	.	TRBJ1-2
TGTGCCAGCAGCTCCCTGGACAGGGAGAACACTGAAGCTTTCTTT	CASSSLDRENTEAFF	TRBV6-5	.	TRBD1	TRBJ1-1
TGCGCCAGCCGCGCAGCGGGAGGGGGGTCCTACGAGCAGTACTTC	CASRAAGGGSYEQYF	TRBV4-1	.	TRBD2	TRBJ2-7
TGTGCCAGCAGCCCAGACGGGGGAAACACCATATATTTT	CASSPDGGNTIYF	TRBV4-2	.	.	TRBJ1-3
TGTGCCAGCAGTTCTCCCGGACTGGGCTCCTACGAGCAGTACTTC	CASSSPGLGSYEQYF	TRBV28	.	.	TRBJ2-7
TGTGCCAGCAGCTCGACTAGCAGCTACACAGATACGCAGTATTTT	CASSSTSSYTDTQYF	TRBV5-4	.	TRBD2	TRBJ2-3
TGTGCCAGCAGTTTATCCTGGGGGCTAGGTAATTCACCCCTCCACTTT	CASSLSWGLGNSPLHF	TRBV27	.	.	TRBJ1-6